One and the same sample provided the 20 T cell receptor beta chains below, sequenced in a study of T-cell memory formation after mild COVID-19. Each CDR3 protein is one row after TCRdb ran MiXCR on the 5' RACE reads. The table records over 300,000 distinct CDR3 sequences, about 20% of them present only once. The material sequenced was PBMCs or a T cell subset sorted from them (not recorded which). These receptor sequences come from a man aged 18 to 35 who had mild COVID-19 (a few samples of this study predate the infection). Cell type and time point are not known.

The rearrangement joins TRBV5-1 to TRBJ2-1; 8 positions agree with TRBD2. The V gene end was trimmed by 4 bases and the J gene end by 5 bases; junction bases not matched to a gene: 8. The germline V gene encodes CDR1 SGHRS and CDR2 YFSETQ. The CDR3 contains 15 residues. CDR3 bases: TGCGCCAGCAGCACCTTTAGCGGGGCCCACAATGAGCAGTTCTTC. Encoded protein: CASSTFSGAHNEQFF. The variable domain in full, completed from reference TRBV5-1 and TRBJ2-1, reads KAGVTQTPRYLIKTRGQQVTLSCSPISGHRSVSWYQQTPGQGLQFLFEYFSETQRNKGNFPGRFSGRQFSNSRSEMNVSTLELGDSALYLCASSTFSGAHNEQFFGPGTRLTVL.

The J gene is TRBJ2-3, the V gene TRBV2; TRBD1 matches at 8 bases. The junction had 5 bases not matched to a gene; V was cut back by 7 bases and J by 2 bases. CDR1 SNHLY and CDR2 FYNNEI come from the germline V gene. The CDR3 consists of 14 residues. CDR3 nucleotide sequence: TGTGCCAGCAAAGAGGGACAGGTCACAGATACGCAGTATTTT. Its protein product is CASKEGQVTDTQYF.

This clonotype has just a few counts. The gene calls are TRBV4-1 and TRBJ1-1; 7 bases fit TRBD1. The CDR3 length is 16 residues. Germline lookup yields CDR1 MGHRA and CDR2 YSYEKL. The ends lost 4 bases at V and 5 bases at J; junction bases unmatched: 13. For the CDR3, the DNA is TGCGCCAGCAGCCGTGGGGTAGGGCAGGGGGAAACTGAAGCTTTCTTT. Residues: CASSRGVGQGETEAFF.

This chain links TRBV5-1 with TRBJ1-1; tentative D call: TRBD1 (6 bases). Between the trimmed V and J ends, which lost 1 base and 1 base, there was a span of 20 bases. This CDR3 has 18 amino acids. Germline V gene sequence: CDR1 SGHRS, CDR2 YFSETQ. As DNA, the CDR3 is TGCGCCAGCAGCTTGATTGTCTCCGGGGGCCAAGCGAACACTGAAGCTTTCTTT. Residues: CASSLIVSGGQANTEAFF.

The rearrangement uses TRBV29-1 and TRBJ1-1, with a possible D match to TRBD1 (5 bases). V was clipped by 4 bases and J by 5 bases, with 26 bases between them. Per the germline V gene, CDR1 is SQVTM and CDR2 is ANQGSEA. This CDR3 contains 17 residues. For the CDR3, the DNA is TGCAGCGTTGTGGTGGACAACCGACTTATGATCGGGACTGAAGCTTTCTTT. It translates to CSVVVDNRLMIGTEAFF. The complete variable domain, with remaining parts taken from reference TRBV29-1 and TRBJ1-1, reads SAVISQKPSRDICQRGTSLTIQCQVDSQVTMMFWYRQQPGQSLTLIATANQGSEATYESGFVIDKFPISRPNLTFSTLTVSNMSPEDSSIYLCSVVVDNRLMIGTEAFFGQGTRLTVV.

This clonotype was seen more than once but under ten times. The chain combines TRBV11-2 with TRBJ2-5; a possible D gene is TRBD2 (6 bases). CDR3 length equals 14 residues. V lost 5 bases to trimming and J lost 5 bases, with 15 bases between them. CDR1 is SGHAT, CDR2 FQNNGV, per germline. CDR3 in amino acids: CASSVFGGGETQYF. The CDR3 DNA sequence: TGTGCCAGCAGCGTGTTCGGGGGTGGCGAGACCCAGTACTTC. The full variable domain, in which reference TRBV11-2 and TRBJ2-5 provide the parts outside the CDR3, is EAGVAQSPRYKIIEKRQSVAFWCNPISGHATLYWYQQILGQGPKLLIQFQNNGVVDDSQLPKDRFSAERLKGVDSTLKIQPAKLEDSAVYLCASSVFGGGETQYFGPGTRLLVL.

This clonotype was found a few times. J is TRBJ1-2 and V is TRBV24-1, with TRBD1 identical over 8 bases. V dropped 3 bases and J dropped 3; count of bases not matched to a gene: 2. Germline V gene lookup returns CDR1 KGHDR and CDR2 SFDVKD. The CDR3 has 14 residues. This chain's CDR3 is CATSDTTGDYGYTF. The CDR3 DNA is TGTGCCACCAGTGATACGACAGGGGACTATGGCTACACCTTC.

This clonotype was detected only a few times. The V call is TRBV20-1, the J call TRBJ2-2; the D is unclear. CDR3 length equals 13 residues. The V gene's germline CDR1 is DFQATT and CDR2 SNEGSKA (reference sequence). The ends were cut back, 0 bases at V and 5 bases at J, with 7 bases in the middle. CDR3 nucleotide sequence: TGCAGTGCTAGAGATATGGCAACCGGGGAGCTGTTTTTT. This translates into CSARDMATGELFF.

With regard to this clonotype: A much larger clone differs by one base, so this may be a read error. The rearrangement joins TRBV9 to TRBJ2-2, with a weak D call TRBD2 (6 bases). CDR3 length equals 16 residues. Trimming removed 0 bases at V and 3 bases at J, with 12 bases between. Germline CDR1 reads SGDLS; CDR2 reads YYNGEE. DNA of the CDR3: TGTGCCAGCAGCGTAGAGTGGGAGGTTGACACCGGGGAGCTGTTTTTT. Its translation: CASSVEWEVDTGELFF.

The chain links TRBV6-1 to TRBJ2-7, with D tentatively TRBD1 or TRBD2 (5 bases each). The germline CDR1 and CDR2 sequences are MNHNS and SASEGT. The CDR3 has 12 amino acids. Trimming removed 10 bases at V and 4 bases at J, with 14 bases between. CDR3 loop: CATKGPFYEQYV. Here the CDR3 DNA reads TGTGCCACCAAGGGACCGTTTTACGAGCAGTACGTC.

This clonotype was recorded at least ten times. This chain connects TRBV12-3 or TRBV12-4 to TRBJ2-1; 9 bases are a match to TRBD2. CDR3 size: 15 residues. V lost 5 bases and J lost 3; bases outside the gene matches: 5. CDR3 region: CASSDSGGYYNEQFF. As DNA, the CDR3 is TGTGCCAGCAGTGATAGCGGGGGTTACTACAATGAGCAGTTCTTC.

CDR3 DNA: TGTGCCAGCAGCTTGCAATTCGATCGGGGAAACTATGGCTACACCTTC. Its protein product is CASSLQFDRGNYGYTF. V and J are TRBV5-6 and TRBJ1-2; D is undetermined. Germline lookup yields CDR1 SGHDT and CDR2 YYEEEE. V was clipped by 1 base and J by 2 bases, with 15 bases between them. The CDR3 is 16 amino acids.

This clonotype has a handful of counts. This clone may be a read error of a much larger clone one base away. The chain links TRBV7-9 to TRBJ2-2; no clear D gene. The germline CDR1 and CDR2 sequences are SEHNR and FQNEAQ (reference sequence). Trimming removed 1 base from V and 7 bases from J, with 4 bases in between. The CDR3 totals 12 residues. The CDR3 reads CASSLVIGELFF. The CDR3, as DNA: TGTGCCAGCAGCTTAGTCATCGGGGAGCTGTTTTTT.

V usage is TRBV5-1 and J usage is TRBJ1-5, with TRBD1 identical over 9 bases. CDR3 length equals 14 residues. In germline, CDR1 is SGHRS, CDR2 YFSETQ. With 2 bases clipped from V and 6 bases from J, the junction kept 3 bases outside the gene matches. CDR3 amino acids: CASSFTGGGQPQHF. The CDR3 DNA sequence: TGCGCCAGCAGCTTTACAGGGGGCGGTCAGCCCCAGCATTTT.

About this clonotype: A junction end diverges from the germline sequence, so it may reflect a read error. The chain links TRBV7-8 to TRBJ1-1; 10 positions agree with TRBD1. Germline assignment: CDR1 SGHVS and CDR2 FQNEAQ. The CDR3 runs to 16 residues. The CDR3 nucleotides read TGTGACAGCAGCTTAAGGGACAGGGGTTTCGGCACTGAAGCTTTCTTT. The encoded protein is CDSSLRDRGFGTEAFF.

The rearrangement uses TRBV3-1 and TRBJ2-7; D gene ambiguous. The CDR3 contains 13 residues. The germline V gene has CDR1 LGHDT and CDR2 YNNKEL (reference sequence). V lost 6 bases to trimming and J lost 3 bases, with 12 bases between them. The CDR3 bases are TGTGCCAGCAGTCAATCTCGGCTCTACGAGCAGTACTTC. Its translation: CASSQSRLYEQYF.

This chain connects TRBV5-1 to TRBJ2-7; D is perhaps TRBD1 or TRBD2 (5 bases each). Germline CDR1 reads SGHRS; CDR2 reads YFSETQ. V was trimmed by 4 bases and J by 4 bases, leaving 18 bases between them. This CDR3 spans 15 amino acids. The CDR3 region is CASSLGHGTSYEQYF. CDR3 bases: TGCGCCAGCAGCCTAGGACACGGGACCTCGTACGAGCAGTACTTC.

This clonotype was found a few times. This chain links TRBV20-1 with TRBJ1-2, with TRBD1 identical over 7 bases. CDR1 is DFQATT and CDR2 is SNEGSKA in the germline V gene (reference sequence). Trimming at V came to 1 base and at J to 4 bases, leaving 9 bases not matched to a gene. This CDR3 is 15 amino acids long. The CDR3 loop is CSARAQGGHPYGYTF. The DNA of the CDR3 is TGCAGTGCTAGAGCCCAGGGGGGACACCCCTATGGCTACACCTTC.

This clonotype was detected a few times. V usage is TRBV24-1 and J usage is TRBJ2-5, with 8 bases matching TRBD2. J gave up 4 bases and V 0 bases, and 9 bases lay outside the gene matches. The germline V gene has CDR1 KGHDR and CDR2 SFDVKD. The CDR3 sequence is 17 residues long. The CDR3 reads CATSDLRGGGPGETQYF. In DNA form, the CDR3 reads TGTGCCACCAGTGATTTGCGCGGCGGGGGGCCGGGAGAGACCCAGTACTTC.

The J gene is TRBJ2-2, the V gene TRBV12-3 or TRBV12-4; D remains unclear. V shed 3 bases and J shed 4 bases, with 12 bases lying between them. CDR3 length equals 15 residues. The CDR3 coding sequence is TGTGCCAGCAGTTTTCTAGGGCCGGGCACCGGGGAGCTGTTTTTT. Translating it yields CASSFLGPGTGELFF.